These 22 T cell receptor beta chains share one sample of origin, sequenced in a study of CXCR3-negative and CXCR3-positive naive CD8 T cells. Study-level results: When CXCR3-positive naive cells were set against CXCR3-negative naive cells, the former had more hydrophobic TRB CDR3s.

UMI-labeled 5' RACE yielded the TRB cDNA libraries. TCRdb reanalyzed the 5' RACE reads and collapses them to one entry per CDR3 protein, without DNA. The sample has approximately 90,000 distinct CDR3 sequences. Their cognate antigens are unknown. What was sequenced was naive CXCR3+ CD8+ T cells from blood. This sample's subset: CD45RO-CCR7+CD27+CD95- naive CD8+ T cells expressing CXCR3 (TNR3+). Receptors originate from a human donor in good health. Some clones in this sample may be carry-over from other donors' samples.

The chain is built from TRBV11-2 and TRBJ2-1; TCRdb returns TRBD2, unconfirmable since there is no DNA. The CDR3 runs to 15 residues. The V gene's germline CDR1 is SGHAT and CDR2 FQNNGV. The CDR3 loop reads CASSFHLGIANEQFF. Full variable domain (missing parts from reference TRBV11-2 and TRBJ2-1): EAGVAQSPRYKIIEKRQSVAFWCNPISGHATLYWYQQILGQGPKLLIQFQNNGVVDDSQLPKDRFSAERLKGVDSTLKIQPAKLEDSAVYLCASSFHLGIANEQFFGPGTRLTVL.

V and J are TRBV2 and TRBJ2-1. The germline V gene has CDR1 SNHLY and CDR2 FYNNEI. The CDR3 length is 14 residues. The CDR3: CAILGLSSYNEQFF.

The chain links TRBV12-5 to TRBJ2-2. This CDR3 is 16 amino acids long. Germline values: CDR1 LGHNT, CDR2 FRNRAP. CDR3 protein: CASGFYPEGGSGELFF.

The CDR3: CASCYEARELFF. This sequence joins TRBV7-2 and TRBJ2-2. The CDR3 is made up of 12 amino acids. Germline-derived CDR1 and CDR2 are SGHTA and FQGNSA.

The chain couples TRBV5-1 to TRBJ2-1. CDR3 size: 16 residues. Germline values: CDR1 SGHRS, CDR2 YFSETQ. CDR3 sequence reads: CASSLRSESSYNEQFF.

The V and J genes are TRBV29-1 and TRBJ2-7; TCRdb outputs TRBD1, but without DNA this stays unchecked. The CDR3 runs 14 residues. Germline CDR1 reads SQVTM; CDR2 reads ANQGSEA. The CDR3 loop is CSVETGGGSYEQYF.

The chain employs TRBV29-1 and TRBJ1-5. CDR3 length equals 12 residues. CDR1 and CDR2 from the germline V gene are SQVTM and ANQGSEA. CDR3 region: CSVTSPNQPQHF.

The V call is TRBV29-1, the J call TRBJ1-5; the TCRdb D gene call, TRBD1, has no DNA to confirm it. The CDR3 spans 14 residues. Germline V gene sequence: CDR1 SQVTM, CDR2 ANQGSEA. CDR3: CSARTEVGDQPQHF.

The chain links TRBV28 to TRBJ1-5. From germline, CDR1 is MDHEN and CDR2 SYDVKM. The CDR3 loop spans 13 amino acids. The CDR3 is CASRRVEVQPQHF.

The chain links TRBV28 to TRBJ2-7; TCRdb lists TRBD2, though no DNA is available to test this call. Germline CDR1 is MDHEN and CDR2 is SYDVKM. The CDR3 runs to 16 residues. CDR3 loop: CASSFFSSGGSYEQYF.

The genes are TRBV6-5 and TRBJ2-7; no DNA is available, so the TRBD1 call from TCRdb remains unchecked. The germline CDR1 and CDR2 sequences are MNHEY and SVGAGI. CDR3 length equals 19 residues. The chain's CDR3 is CASSYSTSEGGTGSYEQYF.

The J gene is TRBJ2-7, the V gene TRBV14. CDR3 length: 16 residues. Germline CDR1 is SGHDN and CDR2 is FVKESK. CDR3 amino acids: CASSQGSGNGFIEQYF.

The CDR3 reads CASSLAFGWGNTGELFF. V gene TRBV7-2 combines with J gene TRBJ2-2. The CDR3 is 17 residues long. Germline loops: CDR1 SGHTA, CDR2 FQGNSA.

The V gene is TRBV28, the J gene TRBJ2-2; TCRdb's D call of TRBD2 is untestable without DNA. Germline V gives CDR1 MDHEN, CDR2 SYDVKM. The CDR3 has 17 residues. The chain's CDR3 is CASSMSGRAYNTGELFF.

The chain employs TRBV6-4 and TRBJ2-1. Germline V gene sequence: CDR1 MRHNA, CDR2 SNTAGT. The length of the CDR3 is 18 residues. CDR3 loop: CASSDPNRRPINYNEQFF.

The chain is built from TRBV11-3 and TRBJ2-1; TCRdb's assignment of TRBD2 cannot be checked, as there is no DNA. Germline CDR1 SGHNT, CDR2 YENEEA. This CDR3 contains 15 residues. This chain's CDR3 is CASSLSGGAYNEQFF.

The chain uses TRBV7-8 and TRBJ2-7; TCRdb lists TRBD1, though no DNA is available to test this call. The CDR3 spans 13 residues. Germline assignment: CDR1 SGHVS and CDR2 FQNEAQ. CDR3 amino acids: CASRRGSEVEQYF.

The chain employs TRBV12-3 or TRBV12-4 and TRBJ1-4; lacking DNA, the TRBD1 call made by TCRdb goes unchecked. The CDR3 runs 12 residues. This CDR3 is CASSGGGEKLFF.

The CDR3 sequence: CSVVGTIEETQYF. This rearrangement joins TRBV29-1 to TRBJ2-5; checking the TCRdb D call of TRBD1 is not possible without DNA. Germline CDR1 is SQVTM and CDR2 is ANQGSEA. There are 13 residues in the CDR3.

V usage is TRBV6-5 and J usage is TRBJ1-2; TCRdb's D gene call, TRBD1, goes unchecked for lack of DNA. The CDR3 covers 13 residues. CDR1 and CDR2 (germline): MNHEY, SVGAGI. CDR3 amino acids: CASSYSEGDGYTF.

V gene TRBV19 combines with J gene TRBJ2-1. Looked up from germline, CDR1 is LNHDA and CDR2 is SQIVND (reference sequence). CDR3 length: 14 residues. The CDR3 loop is CASSITALYNEQFF.

The V gene is TRBV7-9, the J gene TRBJ1-4; TCRdb names TRBD1, which stays unverified in the absence of DNA. Germline V gives CDR1 SEHNR, CDR2 FQNEAQ (reference sequence). This CDR3 contains 16 residues. The CDR3 loop reads CASSLAGGALNEKLFF.